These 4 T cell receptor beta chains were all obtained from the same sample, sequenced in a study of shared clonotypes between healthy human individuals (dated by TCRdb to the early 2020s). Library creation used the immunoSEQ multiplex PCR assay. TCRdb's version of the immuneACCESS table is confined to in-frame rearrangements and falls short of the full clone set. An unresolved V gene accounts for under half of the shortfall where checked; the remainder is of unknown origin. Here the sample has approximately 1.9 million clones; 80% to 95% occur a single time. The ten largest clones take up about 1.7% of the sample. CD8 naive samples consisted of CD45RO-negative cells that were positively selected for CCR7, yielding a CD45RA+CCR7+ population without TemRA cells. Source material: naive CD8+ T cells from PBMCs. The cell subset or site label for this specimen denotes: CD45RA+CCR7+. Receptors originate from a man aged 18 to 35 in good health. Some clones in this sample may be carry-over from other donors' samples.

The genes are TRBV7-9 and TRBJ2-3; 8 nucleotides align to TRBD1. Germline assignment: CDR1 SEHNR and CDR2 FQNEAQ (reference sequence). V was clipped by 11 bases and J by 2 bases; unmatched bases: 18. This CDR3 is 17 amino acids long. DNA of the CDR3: TGTGCCGTGTCGGGCGGACAGGGTGGACACCACACAGATACGCAGTATTTT. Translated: CAVSGGQGGHHTDTQYF.

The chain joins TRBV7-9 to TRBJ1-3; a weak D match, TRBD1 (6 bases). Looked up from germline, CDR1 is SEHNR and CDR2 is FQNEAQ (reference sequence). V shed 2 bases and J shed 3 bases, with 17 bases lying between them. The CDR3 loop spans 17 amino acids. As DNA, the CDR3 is TGTGCCAGCAGCTTATTTCCGCAGGGGCTCGGTGGAAACACCATATATTTT. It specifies CASSLFPQGLGGNTIYF.

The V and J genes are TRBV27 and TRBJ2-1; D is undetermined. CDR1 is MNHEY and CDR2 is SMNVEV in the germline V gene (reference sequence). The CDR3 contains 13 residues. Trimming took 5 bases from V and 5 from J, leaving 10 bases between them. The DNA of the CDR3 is TGTGCCAGCAGTCTTGTTTTCCACAATGAGCAGTTCTTC. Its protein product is CASSLVFHNEQFF.

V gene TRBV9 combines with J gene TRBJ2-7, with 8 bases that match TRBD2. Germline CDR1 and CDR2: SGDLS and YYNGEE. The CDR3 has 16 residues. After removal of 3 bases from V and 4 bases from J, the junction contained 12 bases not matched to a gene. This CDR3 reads CASSASWERERYEQYF. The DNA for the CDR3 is TGTGCCAGCAGCGCCTCTTGGGAGCGGGAGAGGTACGAGCAGTACTTC.